This T cell receptor beta chain was identified in a study of control samples from healthy donors and cancer patients. Per the germline V gene, CDR1 is MNHEY and CDR2 is SVGAGI. The CDR3 has 13 residues. V was pared by 6 bases and J by 6 bases, with 3 bases of the junction left unmatched. Assay used: immunoSEQ multiplex PCR; TCRdb lists only in-frame clones, some missing. The sample carries over 75,000 clones, about nine tenths recorded once. The chain is built from TRBV6-5 and TRBJ2-1; 9 bases fit TRBD2. The TCR comes from a man aged 25-40 years in good health. The sequenced material came from blood. CDR3 residues: CASRPGLANEQFF. The CDR3 DNA follows: TGTGCCAGCAGACCGGGACTAGCCAATGAGCAGTTCTTC.